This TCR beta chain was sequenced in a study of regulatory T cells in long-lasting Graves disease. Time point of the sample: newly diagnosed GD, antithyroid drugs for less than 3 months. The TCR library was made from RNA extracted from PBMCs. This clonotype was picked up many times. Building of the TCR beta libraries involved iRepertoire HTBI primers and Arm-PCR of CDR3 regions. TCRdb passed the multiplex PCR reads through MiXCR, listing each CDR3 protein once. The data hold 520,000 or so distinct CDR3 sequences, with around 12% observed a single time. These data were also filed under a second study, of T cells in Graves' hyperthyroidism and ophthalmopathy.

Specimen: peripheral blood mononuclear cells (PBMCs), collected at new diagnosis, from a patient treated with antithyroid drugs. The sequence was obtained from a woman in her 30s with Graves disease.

The CDR3 region has the DNA TGTGCCAGCAGCTTGGGACTAGCGGGAGCAAGCTACGAGCAGTACTTC. This encodes CASSLGLAGASYEQYF. The chain is built from TRBV5-6 and TRBJ2-7, with 12 bases that match TRBD2. The CDR3 sequence is 16 residues long. Trimming took 0 bases from V and 3 from J; bases not matched to a gene: 4. CDR1 and CDR2 from the germline V gene are SGHDT and YYEEEE.